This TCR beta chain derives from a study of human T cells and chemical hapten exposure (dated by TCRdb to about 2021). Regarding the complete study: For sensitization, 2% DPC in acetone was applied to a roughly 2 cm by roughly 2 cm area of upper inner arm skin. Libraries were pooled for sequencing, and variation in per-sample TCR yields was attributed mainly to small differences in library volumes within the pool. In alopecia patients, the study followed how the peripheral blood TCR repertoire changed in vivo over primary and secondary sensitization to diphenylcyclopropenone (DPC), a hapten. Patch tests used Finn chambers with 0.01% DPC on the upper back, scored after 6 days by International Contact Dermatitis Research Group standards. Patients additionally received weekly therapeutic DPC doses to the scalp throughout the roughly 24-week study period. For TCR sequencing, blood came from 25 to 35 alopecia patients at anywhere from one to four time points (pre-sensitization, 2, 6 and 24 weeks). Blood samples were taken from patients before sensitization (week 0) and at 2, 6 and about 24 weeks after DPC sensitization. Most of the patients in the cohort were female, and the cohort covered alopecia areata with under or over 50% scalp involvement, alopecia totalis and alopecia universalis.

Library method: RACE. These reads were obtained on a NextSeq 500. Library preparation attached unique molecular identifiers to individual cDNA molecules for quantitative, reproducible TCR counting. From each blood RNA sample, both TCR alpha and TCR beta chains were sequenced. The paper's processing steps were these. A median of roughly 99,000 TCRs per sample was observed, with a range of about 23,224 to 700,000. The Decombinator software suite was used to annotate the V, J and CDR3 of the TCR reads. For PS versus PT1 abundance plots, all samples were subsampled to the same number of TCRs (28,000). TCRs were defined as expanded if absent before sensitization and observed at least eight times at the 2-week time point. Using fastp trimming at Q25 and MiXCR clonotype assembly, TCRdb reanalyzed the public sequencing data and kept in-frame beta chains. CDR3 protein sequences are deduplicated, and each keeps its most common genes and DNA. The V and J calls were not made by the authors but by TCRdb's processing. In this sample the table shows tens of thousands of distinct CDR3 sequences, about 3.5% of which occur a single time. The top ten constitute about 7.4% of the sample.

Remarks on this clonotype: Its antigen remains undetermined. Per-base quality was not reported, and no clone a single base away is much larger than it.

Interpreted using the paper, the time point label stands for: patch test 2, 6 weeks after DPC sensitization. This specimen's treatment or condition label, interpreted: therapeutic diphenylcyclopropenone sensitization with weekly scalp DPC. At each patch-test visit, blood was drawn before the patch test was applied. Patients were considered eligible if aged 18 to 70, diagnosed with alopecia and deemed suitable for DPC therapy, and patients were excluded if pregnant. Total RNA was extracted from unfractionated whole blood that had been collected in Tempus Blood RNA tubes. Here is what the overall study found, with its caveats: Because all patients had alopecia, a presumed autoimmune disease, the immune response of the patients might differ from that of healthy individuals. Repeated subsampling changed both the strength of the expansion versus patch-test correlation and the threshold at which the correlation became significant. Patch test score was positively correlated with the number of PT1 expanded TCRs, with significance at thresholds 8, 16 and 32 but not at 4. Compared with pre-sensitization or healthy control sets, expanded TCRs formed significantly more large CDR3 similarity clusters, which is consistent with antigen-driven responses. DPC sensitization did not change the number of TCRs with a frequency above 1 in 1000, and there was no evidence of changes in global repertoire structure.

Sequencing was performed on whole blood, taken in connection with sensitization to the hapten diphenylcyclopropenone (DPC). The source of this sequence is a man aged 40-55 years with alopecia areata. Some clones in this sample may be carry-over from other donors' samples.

The nucleotide sequence is given as TGTGCCAGCAGTGAAGCGGTGACAGGGAAAGAGACCCAGTACTTC. Its coded protein is CASSEAVTGKETQYF. In this chain, TRBV2 is recombined with TRBJ2-5; the junction holds 7 bases that match TRBD1. Taken from cysteine to phenylalanine, the CDR3 has 15 residues. Only the CDR3 region is kept as DNA, spanning 45 bases read in frame from base 1. The germline V end is reduced by 0 bases and the J end by 3 bases; junction bases left unmatched: 4. The germline V gene sets CDR1 to SNHLY and CDR2 to FYNNEI.